The present TCR beta chain was sequenced within a study of response to subunit inactivated influenza vaccine. General observations from the study: The authors suggested that few new T cells are recruited per seasonal influenza vaccination.

This clonotype was found a few times. Its antigen is undetermined. The germline gives CDR1 GTSNPN, CDR2 SVGIG (reference sequence). The germline V and J ends were trimmed by 2 bases and 2 bases, with 10 bases remaining between them. The CDR3 is 13 residues long. TCRdb reprocessed the RT-PCR reads with MiXCR, giving one entry per CDR3 protein. The data contain about 240,000 distinct CDR3 sequences, 9.5% to 15% of them singletons. This sequence originates from a man aged 45-65 years who received an inactivated influenza vaccine. This chain connects TRBV30 to TRBJ2-7; D tentatively reads TRBD1 or TRBD2 (5 bases each). Here the sequenced sample was non-naive T cells sorted from PBMCs, taken less than 15 days before vaccination. CDR3 in DNA: TGTGCCTGGAGTCGGGGCGGCCCCTACGAGCAGTACTTC. It codes for CAWSRGGPYEQYF.